What follows describes a single T cell receptor (beta chain). Its antigen is still unknown. Compared with germline, one end of the junction differs, possibly owing to a read error. This sample is part of a study of post-analysis software for immune sequencing data. Study at large: Relapsing-remitting, secondary progressive and progressive-relapsing forms of multiple sclerosis all featured among disease courses. Study-wide results and caveats: A few TRBV segments occurring more often in patients than controls included TRBV5-6, TRBV5-1 and TRBV20-1. Normalized Chao1 diversity was significantly reduced in patients versus controls.

Carried by the TCR beta cDNA libraries were unique molecular identifiers. TCRdb itself ran the PCR reads through MiXCR, one entry per CDR3 protein. The table records some 450,000 distinct CDR3 sequences, roughly 46% of them present only once. There are 16 residues in the CDR3. Germline V gene data show CDR1 as SGDLS and CDR2 as YYNGEE. The chain links TRBV9 to TRBJ2-3; 7 nucleotides match TRBD2. Sequencing was performed on blood. This clonotype originated in a girl aged 10 to 17 with multiple sclerosis. This chain's CDR3 is CAGSVGNGRSTDTQYF. For the CDR3, the DNA is TGTGCCGGCAGCGTAGGGAACGGGAGGTCAACAGATACGCAGTATTTT. The whole variable domain, remainder taken from reference TRBV9 and TRBJ2-3, is DSGVTQTPKHLITATGQRVTLRCSPRSGDLSVYWYQQSLDQGLQFLIQYYNGEERAKGNILERFSAQQFPDLHSELNLSSLELGDSALYFCAGSVGNGRSTDTQYFGPGTRLTVL.